The 21 T cell receptor beta chains given below trace back to one sample, sequenced in a study of blood T cell repertoires in COVID-19. Some clones are missing from TCRdb's copy, which holds only in-frame ones; the method was immunoSEQ multiplex PCR. The sample holds a few hundred thousand clones, approximately 88% seen once. The sequencing sample was made of peripheral blood. Receptors originate from a woman in her 30s with COVID-19, enrolled during active disease.

This clone was picked up one time. V gene TRBV6-2 or TRBV6-3 combines with J gene TRBJ2-5; D is perhaps TRBD2 (6 bases). CDR1 is MNHEY, CDR2 SVGEGT, per germline. Trimming left V 6 bases short and J 3 bases short, with 23 bases between. The CDR3 is 17 residues long. CDR3 DNA sequence: TGTGCCAGCAGCCGGACTGGACTATACGGGGCGGAAGAGACCCAGTACTTC. Amino acid sequence: CASSRTGLYGAEETQYF.

The chain uses TRBV12-2 and TRBJ2-1; the table's D call TRBD1 went unverified against the DNA. TRBV12-2 counts as a pseudogene. This CDR3 has 21 amino acids. CDR3 amino acids: CASRLAPGTGGEVSSYNEQFF. CDR3 DNA sequence: TGTGCAAGTCGCTTAGCCCCCGGGACAGGGGGCGAGGTCAGCTCCTACAATGAGCAGTTCTTC.

The chain is built from TRBV27 and TRBJ1-5; a weak D match, TRBD1 (5 bases). CDR3 length equals 13 residues. V shed 8 bases and J shed 7 bases, with 15 bases lying between them. Germline V gene sequence: CDR1 MNHEY, CDR2 SMNVEV (reference sequence). The CDR3 loop reads CASSSGFRQPQHF. CDR3 nucleotides: TGTGCCAGCTCGTCAGGGTTTCGGCAGCCCCAGCATTTT.

V gene TRBV3-1 (or the pseudogene TRBV3-2) combines with J gene TRBJ2-7, with 8 bases that match TRBD1. J gave up 7 bases and V 3 bases, and 17 bases lay outside the gene matches. This CDR3 is 17 amino acids long. Germline assignment: CDR1 LGHDT and CDR2 YNNKEL (reference sequence). CDR3 coding DNA: TGTGCCAGCAGCCAGCGAACAGGGGGTGGCCCTGAGGGAGAGCAGTACTTC. It translates to CASSQRTGGGPEGEQYF.

The V call is TRBV5-6, the J call TRBJ2-5; D remains ambiguous. This CDR3 spans 13 amino acids. Germline CDR1 and CDR2: SGHDT and YYEEEE. V was clipped by 0 bases and J by 5 bases, with 8 bases between them. The CDR3 DNA is TGTGCCAGCAGCTTGGGTCGTCGGGAGACCCAGTACTTC. Residues: CASSLGRRETQYF.

The genes are TRBV19 and TRBJ2-3, with 8 bases fitting TRBD1. V shed 3 bases, J shed 4 bases, and the junction held 6 bases outside the gene matches. This CDR3 has 15 amino acids. CDR1 and CDR2 (germline): LNHDA, SQIVND (reference sequence). In DNA form, the CDR3 reads TGTGCCAGTAGTATGCCCAGGGGGCATGCAGATACGCAGTATTTT. Protein product: CASSMPRGHADTQYF.

This chain links TRBV7-2 with TRBJ1-6, with a weak D call TRBD1 (5 bases). This CDR3 has 14 amino acids. Germline V gives CDR1 SGHTA, CDR2 FQGNSA. Trimming removed 7 bases from V and 6 bases from J, with 13 bases in between. The CDR3 DNA is TGTGCCAGCACCCTTAACGGGGGTAATTCACCCCTCCACTTT. This gives the protein CASTLNGGNSPLHF.

This clone was recorded once. This sequence joins TRBV7-2 and TRBJ1-2; 10 positions agree with TRBD1. Trimming removed 4 bases from V and 6 bases from J; junction bases left unmatched: 8. Per germline, CDR1 SGHTA and CDR2 FQGNSA. The CDR3 extends over 15 amino acids. The DNA of the CDR3 is TGTGCCAGCAGCTACCGGGACAGGGGAGTCCATGGCTACACCTTC. This sequence encodes CASSYRDRGVHGYTF.

V and J are TRBV5-6 and TRBJ2-5; D is possibly TRBD1 (6 bases). From germline, CDR1 is SGHDT and CDR2 YYEEEE. This CDR3 is 14 amino acids long. Trimming shortened V by 7 bases and J by 1 base, and 14 bases separated the two germline ends. CDR3 amino acids: CASFSWGLQETQYF. The CDR3, as DNA: TGTGCCAGCTTTAGTTGGGGGCTCCAAGAGACCCAGTACTTC.

CDR3 DNA: TGTGCCATCAGTGAGTCACAGAGTAACTACAATGAGCAGTTCTTC. This gives the protein CAISESQSNYNEQFF. The chain links TRBV10-3 to TRBJ2-1; no clear D. Trimming shortened V by 0 bases and J by 3 bases, and 9 bases separated the two germline ends. Germline CDR1 and CDR2: ENHRY and SYGVKD. The CDR3 loop spans 15 amino acids.

The chain uses TRBV10-3 and TRBJ2-2, with 8 bases lining up with TRBD2. CDR3 length equals 16 residues. Germline loops: CDR1 ENHRY, CDR2 SYGVKD. Unmatched junction bases numbered 15, after V lost 9 bases and J lost 6 bases. The CDR3 here is CAMGHGGAAGSGELFF. The CDR3 bases are TGTGCCATGGGACACGGGGGGGCGGCGGGATCCGGGGAGCTGTTTTTT.

The V gene is TRBV12-5, the J gene TRBJ2-3; 10 bases are a match to TRBD2. The CDR3 runs to 16 residues. V dropped 0 bases and J dropped 6; count of bases not matched to a gene: 6. Germline V gene sequence: CDR1 LGHNT, CDR2 FRNRAP. CDR3 region: CASGLVRTSGPDTQYF. The CDR3 DNA reads as TGTGCTAGTGGTTTGGTACGGACTAGCGGACCGGATACGCAGTATTTT.

This clone is a singleton in its sample. The sample contains more than one DNA sequence encoding this CDR3. The chain links TRBV3-1 (or the pseudogene TRBV3-2) to TRBJ1-5; 11 bases fit TRBD1. In germline, CDR1 is LGHDT, CDR2 YNNKEL (reference sequence). This CDR3 is 14 amino acids long. Trimming cost V 3 bases and J 6 bases; bases outside gene matches: 1. The CDR3 DNA reads as TGTGCCAGCAGCCAGGGACAGGGGGGTCAGCCCCAGCATTTT. It codes for CASSQGQGGQPQHF.

Comment on this clone: An end of the junction does not agree with germline; a read error may underlie this. The chain uses TRBV7-7 and TRBJ1-1; D not certain. The CDR3 spans 13 residues. Germline CDR1 reads SSHAT; CDR2 reads FNYEAQ (reference sequence). CDR3 in DNA: TGTGCTAGCAGCTTAGGCAGGTTGACTGAAGCTTTCTTT. Protein: CASSLGRLTEAFF.

V gene TRBV6-2 or TRBV6-3 combines with J gene TRBJ2-2; 7 bases fit TRBD2. CDR1 is MNHEY, CDR2 SVGEGT, per germline. CDR3 length: 14 residues. Trimming cost V 4 bases and J 7 bases; bases outside gene matches: 6. DNA of the CDR3: TGTGCCAGCAGTTGGACTAGGTCAAACGGGGAGCTGTTTTTT. Its protein product is CASSWTRSNGELFF.

V is TRBV6-2 or TRBV6-3 and J is TRBJ2-5, with 8 positions matching TRBD1. Germline CDR1 MNHEY, CDR2 SVGEGT. The CDR3 is 16 amino acids. The trim removed 2 bases at V and 4 bases at J, leaving 9 bases unmatched. The CDR3 nucleotides read TGTGCCAGCAGTTACGGGGGCACAGGGGGGTTAGAGACCCAGTACTTC. It codes for CASSYGGTGGLETQYF.

The V gene is TRBV5-6, the J gene TRBJ2-7, with TRBD1 matching 7 bases. V gave up 4 bases and J gave up 6 bases; unmatched junction bases: 7. The length of the CDR3 is 13 residues. Germline-derived CDR1 and CDR2 are SGHDT and YYEEEE. The CDR3 DNA reads as TGTGCCAGCAGCCCTGTGGCAGGGGGCGAGCAGTACTTC. As protein: CASSPVAGGEQYF.

The rearrangement joins TRBV3-1 (or the pseudogene TRBV3-2) to TRBJ2-1; tentatively, D is TRBD2 (5 bases). The CDR3 totals 13 residues. V dropped 0 bases and J dropped 8 bases, with 8 bases sitting between them. The germline gives CDR1 LGHDT, CDR2 YNNKEL (reference sequence). The CDR3 loop is CASSQDYGDEQFF. The CDR3 DNA is TGTGCCAGCAGCCAAGATTACGGGGATGAGCAGTTCTTC.

The chain links TRBV19 to TRBJ2-5, with D uncertain. V gave up 3 bases and J gave up 2 bases, with 7 bases separating them. There are 13 residues in the CDR3. CDR1 and CDR2 (germline): LNHDA, SQIVND (reference sequence). The CDR3 DNA reads TGTGCCAGTAGTATCTGGCAGCAAGAGACCCAGTACTTC. Amino acids: CASSIWQQETQYF.

This clone showed up just once. V usage is TRBV28 and J usage is TRBJ2-1; no clear D gene. Trimming shortened V by 3 bases and J by 0 bases, and 6 bases separated the two germline ends. The CDR3 has 14 residues. Germline V lookup: CDR1 MDHEN, CDR2 SYDVKM. CDR3 coding DNA: TGTGCCAGCAGTTTGTACTCCTCCTACAATGAGCAGTTCTTC. It codes for CASSLYSSYNEQFF. The full variable domain, with the rest looked up from reference TRBV28 and TRBJ2-1, is DVKVTQSSRYLVKRTGEKVFLECVQDMDHENMFWYRQDPGLGLRLIYFSYDVKMKEKGDIPEGYSVSREKKERFSLILESASTNQTSMYLCASSLYSSYNEQFFGPGTRLTVL.

The rearrangement links TRBV11-2 to TRBJ2-7; tentative D call: TRBD1 (5 bases). Trimming shortened V by 0 bases and J by 2 bases, and 11 bases separated the two germline ends. The CDR3 contains 15 residues. CDR1 is SGHAT, CDR2 FQNNGV, per germline. The CDR3 reads CASSLEGRVAYEQYF. As DNA, the CDR3 is TGTGCCAGCAGCTTAGAGGGCAGGGTCGCCTACGAGCAGTACTTC.